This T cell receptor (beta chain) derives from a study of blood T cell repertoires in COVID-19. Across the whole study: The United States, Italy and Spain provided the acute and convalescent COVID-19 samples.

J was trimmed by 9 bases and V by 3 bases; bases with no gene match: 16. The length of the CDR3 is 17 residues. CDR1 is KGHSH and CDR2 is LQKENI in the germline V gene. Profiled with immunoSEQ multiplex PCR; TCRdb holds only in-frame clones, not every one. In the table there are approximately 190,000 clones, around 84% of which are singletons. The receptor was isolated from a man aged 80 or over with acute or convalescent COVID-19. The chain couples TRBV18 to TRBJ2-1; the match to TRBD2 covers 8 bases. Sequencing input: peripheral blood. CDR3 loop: CASSPGVSGSSFGEQFF. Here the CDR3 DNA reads TGTGCCAGCTCACCTGGAGTGAGCGGGAGCAGTTTTGGTGAGCAGTTCTTC.